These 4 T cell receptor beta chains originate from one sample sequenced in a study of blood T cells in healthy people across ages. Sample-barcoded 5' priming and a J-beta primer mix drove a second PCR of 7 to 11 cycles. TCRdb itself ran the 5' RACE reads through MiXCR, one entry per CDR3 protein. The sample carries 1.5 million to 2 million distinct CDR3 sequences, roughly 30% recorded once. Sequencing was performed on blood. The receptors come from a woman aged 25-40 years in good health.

For the CDR3, the DNA is TGCGCCAGCAGCTCACCTGGCGGCCTCACAGATACGCAGTATTTT. It codes for CASSSPGGLTDTQYF. This chain uses TRBV5-1 with TRBJ2-3; no clear D gene. Trimming took 3 bases from V and 2 from J, leaving 13 bases between them. The CDR3 consists of 15 residues. Germline assignment: CDR1 SGHRS and CDR2 YFSETQ.

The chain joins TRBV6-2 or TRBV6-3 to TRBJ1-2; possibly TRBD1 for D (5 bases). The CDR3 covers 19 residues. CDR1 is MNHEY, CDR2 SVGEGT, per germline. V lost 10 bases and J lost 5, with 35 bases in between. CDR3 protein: CATFTPGQRSRDATYGYTF. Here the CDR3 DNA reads TGTGCCACCTTCACTCCGGGCCAGCGGAGCCGGGACGCAACTTATGGCTACACCTTC.

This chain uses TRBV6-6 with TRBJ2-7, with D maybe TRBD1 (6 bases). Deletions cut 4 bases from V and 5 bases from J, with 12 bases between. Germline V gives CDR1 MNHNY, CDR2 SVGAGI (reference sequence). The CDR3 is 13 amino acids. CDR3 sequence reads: CASSFTGCDEQYF. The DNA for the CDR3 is TGTGCCAGCAGTTTTACAGGGTGCGACGAGCAGTACTTC.

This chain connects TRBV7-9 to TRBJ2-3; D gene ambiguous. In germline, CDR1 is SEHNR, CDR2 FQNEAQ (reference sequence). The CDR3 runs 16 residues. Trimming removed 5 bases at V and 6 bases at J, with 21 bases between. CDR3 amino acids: CASSPPEANGWDTQYF. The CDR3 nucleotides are TGTGCCAGCAGCCCCCCGGAAGCGAACGGATGGGATACGCAGTATTTT.